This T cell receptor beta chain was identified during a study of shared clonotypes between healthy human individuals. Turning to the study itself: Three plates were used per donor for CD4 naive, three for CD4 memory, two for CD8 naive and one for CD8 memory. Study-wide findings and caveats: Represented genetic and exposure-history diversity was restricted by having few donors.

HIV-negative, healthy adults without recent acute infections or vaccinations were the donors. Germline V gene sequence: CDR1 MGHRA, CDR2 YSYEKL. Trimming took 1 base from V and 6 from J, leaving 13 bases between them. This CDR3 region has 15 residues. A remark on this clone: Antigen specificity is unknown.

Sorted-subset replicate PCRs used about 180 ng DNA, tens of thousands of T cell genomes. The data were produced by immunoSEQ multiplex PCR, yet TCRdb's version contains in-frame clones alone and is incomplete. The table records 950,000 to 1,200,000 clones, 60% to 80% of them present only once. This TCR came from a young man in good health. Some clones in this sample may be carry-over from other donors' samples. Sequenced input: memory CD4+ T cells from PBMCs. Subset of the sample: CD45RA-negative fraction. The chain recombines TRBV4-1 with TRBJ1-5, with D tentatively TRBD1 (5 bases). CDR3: CASSQGWGLGQPQHF. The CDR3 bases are TGCGCCAGCAGCCAAGGGTGGGGCCTAGGTCAGCCCCAGCATTTT.